This entry describes one T cell receptor (beta chain). TCRdb keeps only in-frame clones here, not all; method: immunoSEQ multiplex PCR. The table lists about 140,000 clones, 94% of them singletons. This sample stems from a study of control samples from healthy donors and cancer patients. The CDR3 loop spans 18 amino acids. The V and J ends lost 1 base and 8 bases, in that order; junction bases with no gene match: 15. CDR1 and CDR2 (germline): SGHNT, YENEEA. Sequenced sample: blood. The J gene is TRBJ1-2, the V gene TRBV11-3, with 11 positions matching TRBD1. The receptor was isolated from a man aged 35-49 years in good health. This CDR3 is CASSLAVPGQGGVEGYTF. CDR3 bases: TGTGCCAGCAGCTTAGCGGTACCGGGACAGGGGGGAGTGGAGGGCTACACCTTC.